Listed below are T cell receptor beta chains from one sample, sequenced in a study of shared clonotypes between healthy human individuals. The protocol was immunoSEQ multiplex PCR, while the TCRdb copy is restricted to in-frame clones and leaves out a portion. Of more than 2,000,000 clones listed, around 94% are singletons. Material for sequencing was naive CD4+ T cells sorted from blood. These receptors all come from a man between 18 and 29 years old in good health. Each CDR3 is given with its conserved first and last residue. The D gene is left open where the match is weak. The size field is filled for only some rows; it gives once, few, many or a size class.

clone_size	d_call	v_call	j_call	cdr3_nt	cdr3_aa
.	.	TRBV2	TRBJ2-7	TGTGCCAGCAGTGAAGCTGAGGGCTACGAGCAGTACTTC	CASSEAEGYEQYF
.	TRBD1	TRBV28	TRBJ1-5	TGTGCCAGCAAAAAACTGGACAGGGGTAAGCCCCAGCATTTT	CASKKLDRGKPQHF
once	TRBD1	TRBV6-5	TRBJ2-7	TGTGCCAGCAGTCAGACAGGGACCTACGAGCAGTACTTC	CASSQTGTYEQYF
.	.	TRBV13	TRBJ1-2	TGTGCCAGCAGCTTGCAGGGCGTCTATGGCTACACCTTC	CASSLQGVYGYTF
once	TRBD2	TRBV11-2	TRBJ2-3	TGTGCCAGCAGCTTAGATATCGTCACTAGCGGAGACACAGATACGCAGTATTTT	CASSLDIVTSGDTDTQYF
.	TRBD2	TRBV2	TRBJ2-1	TGTGCCAGCCTAGGGACTAGCGGAAACAATGAGCAGTTCTTC	CASLGTSGNNEQFF
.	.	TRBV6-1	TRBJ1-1	TGTGCCACCTCCGGTATAGGGTCCATGAACACTGAAGCTTTCTTT	CATSGIGSMNTEAFF
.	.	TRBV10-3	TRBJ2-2	TGTGCCATCAGTGGCCCGACCGGGGAGCTGTTTTTT	CAISGPTGELFF
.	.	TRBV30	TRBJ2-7	TGTGCCTGGAGCCCTGGGCGAGAGCAGTACTTC	CAWSPGREQYF
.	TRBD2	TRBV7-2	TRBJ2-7	TGTGCCAGCAGCACACTAGCGGGGGTCTCCTACGAGCAGTACTTC	CASSTLAGVSYEQYF
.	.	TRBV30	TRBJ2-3	TGTGCCTGGAGTTCGACTCCGTCTGGCACAGATACGCAGTATTTT	CAWSSTPSGTDTQYF
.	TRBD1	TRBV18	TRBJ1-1	TGTGCCAGCTCACTTCCGGGACAGGGGGCGCTTGGGGCTTTCTTT	CASSLPGQGALGAFF
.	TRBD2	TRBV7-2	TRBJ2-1	TGTGCCAGCAGCGGACTAGCGGGGAGCTCCTACAATGAGCAGTTCTTC	CASSGLAGSSYNEQFF
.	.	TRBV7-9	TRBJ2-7	TGTGCCAGCAGCTTAGCGGGGAGCACCTACGAGCAGTACTTC	CASSLAGSTYEQYF
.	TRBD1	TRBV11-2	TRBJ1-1	TGTGCCAGCAGCTTGAGGACAGGGAACGGTAACACTGAAGCTTTCTTT	CASSLRTGNGNTEAFF
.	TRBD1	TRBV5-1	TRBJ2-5	TGCGCCAGCAGCTTTGGGACAGCCCAAGAGACCCAGTACTTC	CASSFGTAQETQYF
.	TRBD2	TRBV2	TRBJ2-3	TGTGCCAGCAGCGCCCCCCGGGAGGGCCCAGATACGCAGTATTTT	CASSAPREGPDTQYF
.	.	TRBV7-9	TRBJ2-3	TGTGCCAGCAGTTTTGACAGACAGCTGCAGTATTTT	CASSFDRQLQYF
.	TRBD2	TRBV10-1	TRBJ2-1	TGCGCCAGCAGTCCCGGGACTAGCGGCCCCCTAAGCTCCTACAATGAGCAGTTCTTC	CASSPGTSGPLSSYNEQFF
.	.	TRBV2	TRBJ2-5	TGTGCCAGCCTACCCCGGGGCGTCCACCAAGAGACCCAGTACTTC	CASLPRGVHQETQYF